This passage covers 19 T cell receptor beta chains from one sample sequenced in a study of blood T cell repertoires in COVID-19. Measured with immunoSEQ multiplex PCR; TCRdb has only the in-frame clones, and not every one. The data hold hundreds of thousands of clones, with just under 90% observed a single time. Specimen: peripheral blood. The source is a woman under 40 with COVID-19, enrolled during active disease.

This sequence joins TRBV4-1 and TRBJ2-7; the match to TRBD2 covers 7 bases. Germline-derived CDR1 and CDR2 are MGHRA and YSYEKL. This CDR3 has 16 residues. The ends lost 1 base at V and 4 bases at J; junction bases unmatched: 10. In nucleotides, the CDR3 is TGCGCCAGCAGCCAAGTCGGCGGGGGTGCCTTATACGAGCAGTACTTC. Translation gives CASSQVGGGALYEQYF.

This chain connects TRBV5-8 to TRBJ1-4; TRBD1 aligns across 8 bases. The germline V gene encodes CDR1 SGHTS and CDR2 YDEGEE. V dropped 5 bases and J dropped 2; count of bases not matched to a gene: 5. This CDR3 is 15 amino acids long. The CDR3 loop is CASSLAGGTNEKLFF. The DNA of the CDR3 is TGTGCCAGCAGTCTCGCAGGGGGCACTAATGAAAAACTGTTTTTT. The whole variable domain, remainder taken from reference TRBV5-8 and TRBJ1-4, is EAGVTQSPTHLIKTRGQQATLRCSPISGHTSVYWYQQALGLGLQFLLWYDEGEERNRGNFPPRFSGRQFPNYSSELNVNALELEDSALYLCASSLAGGTNEKLFFGSGTQLSVL.

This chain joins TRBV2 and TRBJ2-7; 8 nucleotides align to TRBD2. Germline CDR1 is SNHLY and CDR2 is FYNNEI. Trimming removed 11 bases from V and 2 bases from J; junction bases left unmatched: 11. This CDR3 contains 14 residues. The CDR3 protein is CAGASAGGTYEQYF. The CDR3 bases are TGTGCCGGCGCCTCTGCGGGGGGTACCTACGAGCAGTACTTC.

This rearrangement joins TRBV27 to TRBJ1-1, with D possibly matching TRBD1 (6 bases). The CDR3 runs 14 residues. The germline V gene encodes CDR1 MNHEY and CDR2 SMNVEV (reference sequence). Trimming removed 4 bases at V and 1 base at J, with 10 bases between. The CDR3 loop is CASSCRDTNTEAFF. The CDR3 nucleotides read TGTGCCAGCAGTTGCCGGGACACGAACACTGAAGCTTTCTTT.

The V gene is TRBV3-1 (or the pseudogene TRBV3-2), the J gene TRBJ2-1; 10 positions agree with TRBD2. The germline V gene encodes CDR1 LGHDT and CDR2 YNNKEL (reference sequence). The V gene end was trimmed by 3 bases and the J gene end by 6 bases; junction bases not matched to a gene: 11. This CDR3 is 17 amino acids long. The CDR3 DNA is TGTGCCAGCAGCCAGCACCATAGCGGGGGGACACGCAATGAGCAGTTCTTC. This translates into CASSQHHSGGTRNEQFF.

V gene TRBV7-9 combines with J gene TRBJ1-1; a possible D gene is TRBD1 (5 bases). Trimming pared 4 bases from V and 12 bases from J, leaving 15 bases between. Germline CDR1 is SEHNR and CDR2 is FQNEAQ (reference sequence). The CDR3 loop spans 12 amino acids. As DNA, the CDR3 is TGTGCCAGCAGCTACAACAGACAGATAACTTTCTTT. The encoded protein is CASSYNRQITFF. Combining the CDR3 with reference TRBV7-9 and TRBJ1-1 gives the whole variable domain DTGVSQNPRHKITKRGQNVTFRCDPISEHNRLYWYRQTLGQGPEFLTYFQNEAQLEKSRLLSDRFSAERPKGSFSTLEIQRTEQGDSAMYLCASSYNRQITFFGQGTRLTVV.

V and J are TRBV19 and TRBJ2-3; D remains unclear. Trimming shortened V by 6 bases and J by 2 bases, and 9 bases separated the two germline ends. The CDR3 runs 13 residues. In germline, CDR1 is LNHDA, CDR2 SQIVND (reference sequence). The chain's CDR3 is CASRKEFTDTQYF. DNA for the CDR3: TGTGCCAGTAGGAAAGAGTTCACAGATACGCAGTATTTT.

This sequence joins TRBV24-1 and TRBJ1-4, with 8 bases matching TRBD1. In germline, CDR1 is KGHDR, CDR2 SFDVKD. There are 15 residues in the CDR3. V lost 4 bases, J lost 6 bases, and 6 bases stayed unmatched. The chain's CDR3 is CATSDPGGGDEKLFF. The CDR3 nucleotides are TGTGCCACCAGTGACCCAGGGGGCGGGGATGAAAAACTGTTTTTT.

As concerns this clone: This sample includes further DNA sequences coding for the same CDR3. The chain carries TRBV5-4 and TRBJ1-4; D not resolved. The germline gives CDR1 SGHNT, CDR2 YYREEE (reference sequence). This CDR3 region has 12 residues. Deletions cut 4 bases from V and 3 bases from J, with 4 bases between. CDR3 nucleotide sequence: TGTGCCAGCAGCGGCCCTAATGAAAAACTGTTTTTT. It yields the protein CASSGPNEKLFF.

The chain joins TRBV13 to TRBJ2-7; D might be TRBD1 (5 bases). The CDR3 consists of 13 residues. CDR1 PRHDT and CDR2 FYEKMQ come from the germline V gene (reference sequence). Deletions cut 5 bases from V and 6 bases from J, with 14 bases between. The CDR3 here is CASSLRTPSEQYF. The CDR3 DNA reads TGTGCCAGCAGCCTCCGGACACCGTCCGAGCAGTACTTC.

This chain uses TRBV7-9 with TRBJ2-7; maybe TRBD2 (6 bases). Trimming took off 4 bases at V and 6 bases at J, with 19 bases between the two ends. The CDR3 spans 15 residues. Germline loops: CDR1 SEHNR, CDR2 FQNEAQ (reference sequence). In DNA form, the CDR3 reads TGTGCCAGCAGCTCGCCCGGGACTTCCAAAGCCGAGCAGTACTTC. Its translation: CASSSPGTSKAEQYF.

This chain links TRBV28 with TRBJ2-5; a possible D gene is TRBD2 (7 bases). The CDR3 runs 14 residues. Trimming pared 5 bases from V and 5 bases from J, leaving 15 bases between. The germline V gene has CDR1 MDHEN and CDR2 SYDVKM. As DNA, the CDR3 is TGTGCCAGCAGTGCGCGGGGGCGGGGGGAGACCCAGTACTTC. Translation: CASSARGRGETQYF. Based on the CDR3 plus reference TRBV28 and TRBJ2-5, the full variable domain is DVKVTQSSRYLVKRTGEKVFLECVQDMDHENMFWYRQDPGLGLRLIYFSYDVKMKEKGDIPEGYSVSREKKERFSLILESASTNQTSMYLCASSARGRGETQYFGPGTRLLVL.

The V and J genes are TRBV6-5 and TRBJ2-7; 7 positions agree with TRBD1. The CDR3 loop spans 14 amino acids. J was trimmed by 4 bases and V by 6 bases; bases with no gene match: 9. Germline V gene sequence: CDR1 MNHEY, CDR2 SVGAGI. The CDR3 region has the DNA TGTGCCAGCAGCTTAACTCCGGGACAGTACGAGCAGTACTTC. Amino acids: CASSLTPGQYEQYF.

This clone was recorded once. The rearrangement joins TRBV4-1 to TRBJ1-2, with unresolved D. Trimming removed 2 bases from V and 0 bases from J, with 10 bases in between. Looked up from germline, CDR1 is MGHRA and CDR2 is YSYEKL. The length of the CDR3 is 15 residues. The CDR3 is CASSQLHIANYGYTF. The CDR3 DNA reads TGCGCCAGCAGCCAACTCCATATAGCTAACTATGGCTACACCTTC.

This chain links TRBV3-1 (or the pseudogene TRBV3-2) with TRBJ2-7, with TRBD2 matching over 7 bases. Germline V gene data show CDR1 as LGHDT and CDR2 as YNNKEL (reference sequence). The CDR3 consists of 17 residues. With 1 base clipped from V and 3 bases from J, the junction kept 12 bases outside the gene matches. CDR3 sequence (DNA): TGTGCCAGCAGCCAAGGGGCGACTAGCTTTTACATCTACGAGCAGTACTTC. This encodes CASSQGATSFYIYEQYF.

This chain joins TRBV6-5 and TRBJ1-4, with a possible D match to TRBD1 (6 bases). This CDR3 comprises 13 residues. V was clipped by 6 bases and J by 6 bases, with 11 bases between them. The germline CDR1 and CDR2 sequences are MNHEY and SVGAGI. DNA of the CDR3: TGTGCCAGCAGCCCCCCAGGGGATGAAAAACTGTTTTTT. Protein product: CASSPPGDEKLFF.

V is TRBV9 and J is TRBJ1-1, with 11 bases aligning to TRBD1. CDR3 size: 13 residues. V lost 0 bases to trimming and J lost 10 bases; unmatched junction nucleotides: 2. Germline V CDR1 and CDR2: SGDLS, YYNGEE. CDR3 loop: CASSVAGTGGAFF. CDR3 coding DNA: TGTGCCAGCAGCGTAGCCGGGACAGGGGGAGCTTTCTTT.

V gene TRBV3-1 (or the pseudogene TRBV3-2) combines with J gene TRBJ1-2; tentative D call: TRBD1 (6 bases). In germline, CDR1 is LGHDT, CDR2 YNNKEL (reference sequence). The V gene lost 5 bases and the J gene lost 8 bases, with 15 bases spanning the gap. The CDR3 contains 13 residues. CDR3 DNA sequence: TGTGCCAGCAGCACGACGGGGGGCTGGGGCTACACCTTC. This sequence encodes CASSTTGGWGYTF.

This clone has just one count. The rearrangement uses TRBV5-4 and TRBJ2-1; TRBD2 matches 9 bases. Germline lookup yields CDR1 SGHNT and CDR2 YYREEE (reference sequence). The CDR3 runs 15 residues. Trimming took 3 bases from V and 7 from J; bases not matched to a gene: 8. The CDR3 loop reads CASSWRAGGRNEQFF. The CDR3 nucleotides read TGTGCCAGCAGCTGGCGGGCGGGGGGGCGTAATGAGCAGTTCTTC.